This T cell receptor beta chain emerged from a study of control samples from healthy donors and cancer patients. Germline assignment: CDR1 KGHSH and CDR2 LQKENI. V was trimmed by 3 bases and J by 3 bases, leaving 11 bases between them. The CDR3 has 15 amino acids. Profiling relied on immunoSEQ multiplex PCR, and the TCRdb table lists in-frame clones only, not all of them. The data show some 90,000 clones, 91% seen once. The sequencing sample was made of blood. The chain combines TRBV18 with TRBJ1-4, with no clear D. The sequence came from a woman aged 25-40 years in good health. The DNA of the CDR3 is TGTGCCAGCTCACCGCCGTCCGTGTCTAATGAAAAACTGTTTTTT. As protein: CASSPPSVSNEKLFF.